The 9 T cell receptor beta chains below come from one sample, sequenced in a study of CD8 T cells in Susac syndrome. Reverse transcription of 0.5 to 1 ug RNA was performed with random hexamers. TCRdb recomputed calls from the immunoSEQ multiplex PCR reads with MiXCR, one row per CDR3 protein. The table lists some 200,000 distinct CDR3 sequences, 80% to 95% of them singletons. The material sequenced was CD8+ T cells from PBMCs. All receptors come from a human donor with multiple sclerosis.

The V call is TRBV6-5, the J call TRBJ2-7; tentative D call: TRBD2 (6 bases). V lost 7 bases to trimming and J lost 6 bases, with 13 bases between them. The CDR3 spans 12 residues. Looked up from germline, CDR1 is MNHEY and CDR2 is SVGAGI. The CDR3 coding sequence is TGTGCCAGCACCGGGCAGGGAGGCGAGCAGTACTTC. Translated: CASTGQGGEQYF.

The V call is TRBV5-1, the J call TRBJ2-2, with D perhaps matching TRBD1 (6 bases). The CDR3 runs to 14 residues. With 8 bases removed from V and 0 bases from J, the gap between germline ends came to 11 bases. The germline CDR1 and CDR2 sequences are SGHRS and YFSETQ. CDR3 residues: CARLQGSNTGELFF. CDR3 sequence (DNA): TGCGCCAGGCTACAGGGTTCGAACACCGGGGAGCTGTTTTTT.

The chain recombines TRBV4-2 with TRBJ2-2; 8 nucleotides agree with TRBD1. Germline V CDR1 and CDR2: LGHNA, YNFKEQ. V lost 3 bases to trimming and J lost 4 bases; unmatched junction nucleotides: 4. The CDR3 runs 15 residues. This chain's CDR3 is CASSHGTGGTGELFF. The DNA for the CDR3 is TGTGCCAGCAGCCATGGGACAGGCGGCACCGGGGAGCTGTTTTTT.

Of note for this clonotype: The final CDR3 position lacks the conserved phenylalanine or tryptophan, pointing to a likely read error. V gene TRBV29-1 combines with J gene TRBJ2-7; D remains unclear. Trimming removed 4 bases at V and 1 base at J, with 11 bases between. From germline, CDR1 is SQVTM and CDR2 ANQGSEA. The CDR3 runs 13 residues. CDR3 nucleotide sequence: TGCAGCGTTGTACGGCAGGATTCCTACGAGCAGTACTCC. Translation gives CSVVRQDSYEQYS.

CDR3 DNA sequence: TGTGCCAGCAGCCTAGGGGGACTAGCGGGAGGACGCTCCTACGAGCAGTACTTC. As protein: CASSLGGLAGGRSYEQYF. The V call is TRBV28, the J call TRBJ2-7; TRBD2 matches 15 bases. The CDR3 is 18 residues long. Germline loops: CDR1 MDHEN, CDR2 SYDVKM. Germline trimming cut 6 bases from V and 0 bases from J; bases unmatched to any gene: 9.

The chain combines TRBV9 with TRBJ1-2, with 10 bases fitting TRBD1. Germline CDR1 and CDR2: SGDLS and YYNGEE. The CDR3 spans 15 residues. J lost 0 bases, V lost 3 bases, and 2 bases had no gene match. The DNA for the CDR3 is TGTGCCAGCAGCGGCGACAGGGGGCCTAACTATGGCTACACCTTC. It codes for CASSGDRGPNYGYTF.

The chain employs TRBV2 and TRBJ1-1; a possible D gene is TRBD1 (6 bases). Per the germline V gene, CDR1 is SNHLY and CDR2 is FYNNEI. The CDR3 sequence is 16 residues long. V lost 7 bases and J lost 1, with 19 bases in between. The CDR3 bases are TGTGCCAGCACCCAGAGTCGAGCCAGGGGGAACACTGAAGCTTTCTTT. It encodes CASTQSRARGNTEAFF. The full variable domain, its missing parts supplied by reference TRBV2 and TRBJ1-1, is EPEVTQTPSHQVTQMGQEVILRCVPISNHLYFYWYRQILGQKVEFLVSFYNNEISEKSEIFDDQFSVERPDGSNFTLKIRSTKLEDSAMYFCASTQSRARGNTEAFFGQGTRLTVV.

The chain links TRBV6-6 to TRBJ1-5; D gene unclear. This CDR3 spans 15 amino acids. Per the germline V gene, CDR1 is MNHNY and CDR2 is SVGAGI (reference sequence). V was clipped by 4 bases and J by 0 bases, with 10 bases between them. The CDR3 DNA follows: TGTGCCAGCAGTTTGGCGGCTTATAGCAATCAGCCCCAGCATTTT. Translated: CASSLAAYSNQPQHF.

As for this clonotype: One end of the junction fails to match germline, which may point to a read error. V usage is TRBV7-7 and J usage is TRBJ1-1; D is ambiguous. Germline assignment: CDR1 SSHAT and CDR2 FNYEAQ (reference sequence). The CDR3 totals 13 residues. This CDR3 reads CASSQTLGTEAFF. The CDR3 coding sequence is TGTGCTAGCAGCCAGACACTGGGCACTGAAGCTTTCTTT. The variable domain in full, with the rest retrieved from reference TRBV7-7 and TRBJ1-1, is GAGVSQSPRYKVTKRGQDVTLRCDPISSHATLYWYQQALGQGPEFLTYFNYEAQPDKSGLPSDRFSAERPEGSISTLTIQRTEQRDSAMYRCASSQTLGTEAFFGQGTRLTVV.